A selection of T cell receptor beta chains follows, all from one sample in a study of vaccination and CD4 T cells after COVID-19. TCRdb passed the PCR reads through MiXCR, listing each CDR3 protein once. The sample holds around 20,000 distinct CDR3 sequences, 30% to 40% seen once. Antigens of these TCRs are unknown. The sequences come from CD4+ T cells from blood, cultured in vitro, collected about 7 months after SARS-CoV-2 vaccination. These receptors were collected from a human donor who had recovered from COVID-19. CDR3s leave out the opening cysteine and the closing phenylalanine or tryptophan. Fields, in order: V gene, J gene, CDR3 protein.

>TRBV20-1|TRBJ2-3
SASDTVTDTQY
>TRBV4-1|TRBJ1-6
ASSRLAVIPGTANAQSPLH
>TRBV20-1|TRBJ1-2
SARVPAAGRNYGYT
>TRBV30|TRBJ1-5
AWSGGFSQPQH
>TRBV6-1|TRBJ2-7
ASRKDRANYEQY
>TRBV11-3|TRBJ1-1
ASSLMPTVNTEAF
>TRBV6-1|TRBJ1-5
ASSQGPQPQH
>TRBV2|TRBJ1-5
ASSPGTGGNQPQH
>TRBV6-1|TRBJ1-1
ASSETATGRGTEAF
>TRBV5-1|TRBJ1-2
ASSLGPGTETYGGYT
>TRBV19|TRBJ2-7
ASSIRYPTYEQY
>TRBV20-1|TRBJ1-5
SANNPGPAGNQPQH
>TRBV7-8|TRBJ1-5
ASSLANSYNQPQH
>TRBV6-1|TRBJ2-5
ASSAGLGTGPRGETQY
>TRBV2|TRBJ2-3
ASSELSGSTDTQY
>TRBV7-2|TRBJ2-3
ASSSTSVLPDTQY
>TRBV7-2|TRBJ2-3
ASSLWREVPDTQY
>TRBV20-1|TRBJ2-3
SARNPPYLKGLAGEVDTQY
>TRBV6-2/TRBV6-3|TRBJ2-5
ASKERRWRMGETQY
>TRBV15|TRBJ2-1
ATSRGYNEQF
>TRBV18|TRBJ1-5
ASSSSRTDWPQH
>TRBV5-6|TRBJ2-1
ASSWRTDIANEQF
>TRBV7-2|TRBJ2-2
ASSRNGGSNTGELF
>TRBV7-2|TRBJ2-7
ASSPGLTKVGYEQY
>TRBV7-2|TRBJ2-7
ASSLEGTGVYEQY
>TRBV5-7|TRBJ1-1
ASSLAGVGIRSTEAF
>TRBV28|TRBJ1-2
ASKRQQINYGYT
>TRBV5-8|TRBJ1-5
ASSPETGGDSNQPQH
>TRBV25-1|TRBJ2-3
ASSEGRPTDTQY
>TRBV20-1|TRBJ2-7
SARVESTATRVEQY
>TRBV7-9|TRBJ2-7
ASSFNIYEQY
>TRBV2|TRBJ1-5
ATSGQGGDQPQH
>TRBV5-4|TRBJ2-7
ASSLAGWGQYEQY
>TRBV6-5|TRBJ2-7
ASSYFGGRGSYEQY
>TRBV20-1|TRBJ1-5
SAITRANQPQH
>TRBV6-1|TRBJ1-5
ASSTLLGRPQH
>TRBV5-1|TRBJ2-7
ASSLDPNLEQY